This is a list of T cell receptor beta chains from one sample in a study of T cells in Graves' hyperthyroidism and ophthalmopathy. One entry per CDR3 protein, called by TCRdb with MiXCR from the multiplex PCR reads. The table records 500,000 to 800,000 distinct CDR3 sequences, roughly 15% of them present only once. Sequenced material: blood. The receptors come from a woman between 45 and 65 years old with Graves' ophthalmopathy. Both conserved end residues are part of each CDR3. D genes are given only for firm matches. Where a row states a size, it is once, few, many or the class of an expanded clone; other rows omit it.

V: TRBV7-2; size: many; J: TRBJ2-2; D: NA; CDR3: CASTTASEGGELFF; DNA: TGTGCCAGCACAACGGCTAGCGAAGGCGGGGAGCTGTTTTTT
V: TRBV7-9; size: NA; J: TRBJ2-7; D: TRBD1; CDR3: CASSSAGTAYEQYF; DNA: TGTGCCAGCAGCTCAGCCGGGACAGCATACGAGCAGTACTTC
V: TRBV20-1; size: NA; J: TRBJ2-7; D: TRBD2; CDR3: CSATGLATYEQYF; DNA: TGCAGTGCCACGGGACTAGCGACCTACGAGCAGTACTTC
V: TRBV27; size: many; J: TRBJ2-3; D: NA; CDR3: CASSSLSRDTQYF; DNA: TGTGCCAGCAGTTCCCTCTCTCGCGATACGCAGTATTTT
V: TRBV13; size: few; J: TRBJ1-1; D: TRBD1; CDR3: CASSPQGVHTEAFF; DNA: TGTGCCAGCAGCCCACAGGGGGTGCACACTGAAGCTTTCTTT
V: TRBV12-3/TRBV12-4; size: many; J: TRBJ1-5; D: TRBD1; CDR3: CASSLRLKGASNQPQHF; DNA: TGTGCCAGCAGTTTAAGGCTTAAGGGGGCTAGCAATCAGCCCCAGCATTTT
V: TRBV7-2; size: few; J: TRBJ1-2; D: TRBD1; CDR3: CASTIGDRGAFGYTF; DNA: TGTGCCAGCACCATAGGGGACAGGGGGGCTTTTGGCTACACCTTC
V: TRBV19; size: few; J: TRBJ2-1; D: TRBD1; CDR3: CASSIAGTGGYNEQFF; DNA: TGTGCCAGTAGTATCGCCGGGACAGGGGGCTACAATGAGCAGTTCTTC
V: TRBV24-1; size: many; J: TRBJ2-7; D: TRBD1; CDR3: CATSLQGSTYEQYF; DNA: TGTGCCACCAGTTTACAGGGGTCTACCTACGAGCAGTACTTC
V: TRBV12-3/TRBV12-4; size: many; J: TRBJ2-1; D: TRBD2; CDR3: CASSEIAGDRNNEQFF; DNA: TGTGCCAGCAGTGAGATAGCGGGAGACCGAAACAATGAGCAGTTCTTC
V: TRBV7-9; size: few; J: TRBJ2-5; D: NA; CDR3: CASSLAWNSEETQYF; DNA: TGTGCCAGCAGCTTAGCGTGGAATAGCGAGGAGACCCAGTACTTC
V: TRBV19; size: few; J: TRBJ2-1; D: TRBD2; CDR3: CASSPGTSGKDEQFF; DNA: TGTGCCAGTAGCCCCGGGACTAGCGGGAAGGATGAGCAGTTCTTC
V: TRBV7-9; size: few; J: TRBJ1-1; D: NA; CDR3: CASSLLGGDTEAFF; DNA: TGTGCCAGCAGCTTATTGGGGGGGGACACTGAAGCTTTCTTT
V: TRBV27; size: many; J: TRBJ1-2; D: NA; CDR3: CASRTGGMYGYTF; DNA: TGTGCCAGCAGGACAGGAGGGATGTATGGCTACACCTTC
V: TRBV3-1; size: few; J: TRBJ2-2; D: TRBD2; CDR3: CASSREVLAGDTGELFF; DNA: TGTGCCAGCAGCCGAGAAGTTCTAGCGGGAGATACCGGGGAGCTGTTTTTT
V: TRBV6-1; size: many; J: TRBJ1-2; D: NA; CDR3: CASSEGGHLGYGYTF; DNA: TGTGCCAGCAGTGAAGGGGGACACCTCGGATATGGCTACACCTTC
V: TRBV5-1; size: many; J: TRBJ1-1; D: NA; CDR3: CASSRGVRGTEAFF; DNA: TGCGCCAGCAGCCGAGGGGTTCGGGGCACTGAAGCTTTCTTT
V: TRBV19; size: NA; J: TRBJ1-5; D: NA; CDR3: CASSIESAGVRRNQPQHF; DNA: TGTGCCAGTAGTATAGAGTCTGCGGGGGTCCGACGCAATCAGCCCCAGCATTTT
V: TRBV5-5; size: few; J: TRBJ1-1; D: TRBD1; CDR3: CASSPPTGVLEAFF; DNA: TGTGCCAGCAGCCCCCCGACAGGGGTTCTCGAAGCTTTCTTT
V: TRBV24-1; size: NA; J: TRBJ2-5; D: TRBD2; CDR3: CATSERSGREETQYF; DNA: TGTGCCACCAGTGAACGTAGCGGGAGGGAAGAGACCCAGTACTTC
V: TRBV7-3; size: few; J: TRBJ1-2; D: TRBD1; CDR3: CASSPHQGAGGYTF; DNA: TGTGCCAGCAGTCCTCACCAGGGGGCTGGAGGCTACACCTTC
V: TRBV6-2/TRBV6-3; size: many; J: TRBJ2-2; D: NA; CDR3: CASSYGAPNTGELFF; DNA: TGTGCCAGCAGTTACGGCGCCCCGAACACCGGGGAGCTGTTTTTT
V: TRBV7-3; size: many; J: TRBJ2-7; D: TRBD2; CDR3: CASSLAGGPFYEQYF; DNA: TGTGCCAGCAGCTTAGCGGGAGGTCCCTTTTACGAGCAGTACTTC
V: TRBV28; size: many; J: TRBJ2-7; D: TRBD2; CDR3: CASSPGLAREQYF; DNA: TGTGCCAGCAGTCCAGGACTAGCCAGGGAGCAGTACTTC
V: TRBV28; size: many; J: TRBJ2-7; D: NA; CDR3: CASSSHPDREYF; DNA: TGTGCCAGCAGTTCCCACCCCGACAGAGAGTACTTC
V: TRBV7-9; size: many; J: TRBJ2-7; D: NA; CDR3: CASSRPASSYEQYF; DNA: TGTGCCAGCAGCCGGCCGGCAAGCTCCTACGAGCAGTACTTC
V: TRBV18; size: NA; J: TRBJ2-1; D: NA; CDR3: CASSPPASDEQFF; DNA: TGTGCCAGCTCACCACCGGCTAGCGATGAGCAGTTCTTC
V: TRBV5-8; size: many; J: TRBJ2-1; D: TRBD2; CDR3: CASSWTSLAGVVNEQFF; DNA: TGTGCCAGCAGCTGGACGAGCCTAGCGGGAGTTGTCAATGAGCAGTTCTTC
V: TRBV7-2; size: many; J: TRBJ1-5; D: TRBD1; CDR3: CASSSGQGLNSNQPQHF; DNA: TGTGCCAGCAGCTCCGGACAGGGTCTCAATAGCAATCAGCCCCAGCATTTT
V: TRBV19; size: few; J: TRBJ2-5; D: NA; CDR3: CASSTPQGQRTKQETQYF; DNA: TGTGCCAGTAGTACACCCCAGGGACAGCGGACTAAACAAGAGACCCAGTACTTC
V: TRBV7-2; size: many; J: TRBJ2-5; D: NA; CDR3: CASRLKQGGETQYF; DNA: TGTGCCAGCAGGCTCAAACAGGGAGGAGAGACCCAGTACTTC
V: TRBV2; size: many; J: TRBJ1-2; D: NA; CDR3: CASSEIGDYGYTF; DNA: TGTGCCAGCAGTGAAATAGGGGACTATGGCTACACCTTC
V: TRBV7-6; size: NA; J: TRBJ2-7; D: TRBD1; CDR3: CASSLARGREQYF; DNA: TGTGCCAGCAGCTTAGCCAGGGGGCGTGAGCAGTACTTC
V: TRBV27; size: NA; J: TRBJ2-7; D: NA; CDR3: CASSFFGVYEQYF; DNA: TGTGCCAGCAGTTTTTTTGGGGTTTACGAGCAGTACTTC
V: TRBV20-1; size: many; J: TRBJ2-3; D: TRBD2; CDR3: CSAKLAGADTQYF; DNA: TGCAGTGCCAAACTAGCGGGAGCAGATACGCAGTATTTT
V: TRBV7-2; size: many; J: TRBJ2-7; D: TRBD2; CDR3: CASSPRSGGRVYEQYF; DNA: TGTGCCAGCAGCCCCCGGTCCGGCGGGAGGGTGTACGAGCAGTACTTC
V: TRBV12-3/TRBV12-4; size: few; J: TRBJ1-5; D: NA; CDR3: CASSFSGSSGAHQPQHF; DNA: TGTGCCAGCAGTTTCTCTGGGTCCTCGGGGGCCCATCAGCCCCAGCATTTT